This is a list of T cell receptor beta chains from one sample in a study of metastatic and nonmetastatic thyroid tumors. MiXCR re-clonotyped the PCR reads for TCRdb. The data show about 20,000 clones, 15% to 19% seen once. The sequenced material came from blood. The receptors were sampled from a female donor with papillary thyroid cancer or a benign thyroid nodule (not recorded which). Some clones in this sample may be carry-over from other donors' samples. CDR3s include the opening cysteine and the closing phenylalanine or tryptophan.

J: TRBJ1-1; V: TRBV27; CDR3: CASSPHPGAGGNTEAFF
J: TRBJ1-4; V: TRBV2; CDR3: CASSDRGELMKKLFF
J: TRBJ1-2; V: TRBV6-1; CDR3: CASSLEGGAGGYTF
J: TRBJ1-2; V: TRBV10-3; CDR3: CAISEGPLGYGYTF
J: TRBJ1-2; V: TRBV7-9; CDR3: CASSLVSRYGYTF
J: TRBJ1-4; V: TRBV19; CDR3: CASQDSSTTNEKLFF
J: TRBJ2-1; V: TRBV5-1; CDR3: CASSLGYFTSGGYYNEQFF
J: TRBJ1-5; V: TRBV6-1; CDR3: CASSTTYSNQPQHF
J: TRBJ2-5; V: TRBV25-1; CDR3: CASSEPGVETQYF
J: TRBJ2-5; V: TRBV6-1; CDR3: CASMDGEAETQYF
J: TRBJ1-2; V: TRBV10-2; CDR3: CASRDNNYGYTF
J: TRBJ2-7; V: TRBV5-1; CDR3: CASSLVSGSSYEQYF
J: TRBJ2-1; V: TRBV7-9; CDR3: CASSFTGQGAYNEQFF
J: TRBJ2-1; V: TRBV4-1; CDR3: CASSQDLGSGSYNEQFF
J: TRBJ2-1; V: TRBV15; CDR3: CATSWTLGLNEQFF
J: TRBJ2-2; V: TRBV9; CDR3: CASSVQGPGELFF
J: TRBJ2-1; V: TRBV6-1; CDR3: CASSTSGITIYNEQFF
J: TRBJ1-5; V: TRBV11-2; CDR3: CASSLVGSYSNQPQHF
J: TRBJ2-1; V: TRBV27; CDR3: CASSETPGPPPEQFF
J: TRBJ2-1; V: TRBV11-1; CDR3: CASSSISGGTYNEQFF
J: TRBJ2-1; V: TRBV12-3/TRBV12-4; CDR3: CASTLRRSSYNEQFF
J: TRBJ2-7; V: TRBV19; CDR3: CASSPEVLAEQYF
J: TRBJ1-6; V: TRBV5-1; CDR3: CASSSHRDRGNSPLHF
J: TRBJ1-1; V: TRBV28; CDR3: CATSSTDRGAFF
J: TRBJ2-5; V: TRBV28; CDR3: CASSTGQEETQYF
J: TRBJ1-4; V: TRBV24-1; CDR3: CATSDATNEKLFF
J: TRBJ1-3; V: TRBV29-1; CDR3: CSVGQGANTIYF
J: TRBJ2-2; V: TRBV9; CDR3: CASSVEWLSGELFF
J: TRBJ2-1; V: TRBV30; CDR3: CAWSADRFNEQFF
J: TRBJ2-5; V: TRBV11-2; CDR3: CASSLGTARGGETQYF
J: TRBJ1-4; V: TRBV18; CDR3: CASSPSTGGKLFF
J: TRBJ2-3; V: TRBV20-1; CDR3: CSATRRGTDTQYF
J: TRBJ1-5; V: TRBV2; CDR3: CASSPTAPQPQHF
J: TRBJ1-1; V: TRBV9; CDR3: CASSVAGSSYTEAFF
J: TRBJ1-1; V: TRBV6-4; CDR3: CASSDETGNLNTEAFF
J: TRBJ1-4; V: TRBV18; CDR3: CASSLFNRINEKLFF
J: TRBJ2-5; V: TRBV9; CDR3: CASSLAGGRGVETQYF
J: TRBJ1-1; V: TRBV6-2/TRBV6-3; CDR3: CASSVTGAVTEAFF